This T cell receptor (beta chain) derives from a study of T cell repertoires in cytomegalovirus infection. Study at large: Public TCR beta signatures indicated both CMV infection and matching HLA type.

CDR3 length equals 14 residues. V gave up 1 base and J gave up 16 bases; unmatched junction bases: 12. Using its own MiXCR run on the reads, TCRdb lists one record per CDR3 protein. The table has 290,000 or so distinct CDR3 sequences, around 25% seen once. This chain connects TRBV12-3 or TRBV12-4 to TRBJ2-1, with TRBD2 matching over 8 bases. Material: PBMCs. The sequence derives from a human donor in good health (CMV status not recorded). Some clones in this sample may be carry-over from other donors' samples. CDR3 protein: CASSLDRGSGSDFF. The CDR3 coding sequence is TGTGCCAGCAGTTTAGATCGGGGCAGCGGGAGCGACTTCTTC.